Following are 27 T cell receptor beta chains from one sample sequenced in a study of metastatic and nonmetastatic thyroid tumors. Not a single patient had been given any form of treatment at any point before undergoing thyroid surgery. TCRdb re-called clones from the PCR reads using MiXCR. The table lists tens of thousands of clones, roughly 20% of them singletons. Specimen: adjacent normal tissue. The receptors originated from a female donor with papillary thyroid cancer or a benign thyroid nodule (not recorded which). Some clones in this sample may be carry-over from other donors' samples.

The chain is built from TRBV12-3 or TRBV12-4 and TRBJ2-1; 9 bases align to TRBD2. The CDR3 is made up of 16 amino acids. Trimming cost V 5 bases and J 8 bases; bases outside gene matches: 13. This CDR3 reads CASSTYWAGGIDEQFF. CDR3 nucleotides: TGTGCCAGCAGTACCTATTGGGCGGGAGGGATTGATGAGCAGTTCTTC.

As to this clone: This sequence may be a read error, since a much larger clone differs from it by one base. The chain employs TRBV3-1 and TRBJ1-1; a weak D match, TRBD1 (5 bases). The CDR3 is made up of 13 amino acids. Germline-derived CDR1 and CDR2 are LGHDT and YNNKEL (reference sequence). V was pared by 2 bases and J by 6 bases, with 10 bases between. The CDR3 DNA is TGTGCCAGCAGCCAATGGGGGGATTCTGAAGCTTTCTTT. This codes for CASSQWGDSEAFF.

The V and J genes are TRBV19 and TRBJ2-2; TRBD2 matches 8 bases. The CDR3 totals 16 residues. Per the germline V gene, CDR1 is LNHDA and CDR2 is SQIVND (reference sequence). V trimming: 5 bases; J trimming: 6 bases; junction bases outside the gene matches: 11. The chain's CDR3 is CASSPSLAVGSGELFF. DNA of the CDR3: TGTGCCAGTAGTCCGTCACTAGCGGTAGGGTCCGGGGAGCTGTTTTTT. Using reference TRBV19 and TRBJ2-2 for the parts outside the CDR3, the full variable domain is DGGITQSPKYLFRKEGQNVTLSCEQNLNHDAMYWYRQDPGQGLRLIYYSQIVNDFQKGDIAEGYSVSREKKESFPLTVTSAQKNPTAFYLCASSPSLAVGSGELFFGEGSRLTVL.

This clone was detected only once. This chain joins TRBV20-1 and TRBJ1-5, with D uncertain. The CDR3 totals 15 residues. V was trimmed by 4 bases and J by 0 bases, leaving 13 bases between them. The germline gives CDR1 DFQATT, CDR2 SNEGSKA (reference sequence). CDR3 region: CSAIPAKYSNQPQHF. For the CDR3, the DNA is TGCAGTGCTATTCCGGCCAAGTATAGCAATCAGCCCCAGCATTTT.

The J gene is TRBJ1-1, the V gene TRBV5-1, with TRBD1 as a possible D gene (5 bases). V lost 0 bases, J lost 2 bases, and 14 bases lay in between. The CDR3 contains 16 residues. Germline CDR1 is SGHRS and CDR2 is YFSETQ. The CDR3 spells CASSLGGTTGNTEAFF. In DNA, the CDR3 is TGCGCCAGCAGCTTGGGTGGGACCACAGGAAACACTGAAGCTTTCTTT.

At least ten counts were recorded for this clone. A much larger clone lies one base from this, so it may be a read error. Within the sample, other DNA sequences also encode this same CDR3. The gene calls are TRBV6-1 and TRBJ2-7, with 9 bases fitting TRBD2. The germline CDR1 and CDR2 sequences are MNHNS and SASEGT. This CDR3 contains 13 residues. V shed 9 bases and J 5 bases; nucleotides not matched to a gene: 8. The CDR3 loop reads CASLGLAGDEQYF. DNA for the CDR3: TGTGCCAGTCTGGGATTAGCGGGAGACGAGCAGTACTTC.

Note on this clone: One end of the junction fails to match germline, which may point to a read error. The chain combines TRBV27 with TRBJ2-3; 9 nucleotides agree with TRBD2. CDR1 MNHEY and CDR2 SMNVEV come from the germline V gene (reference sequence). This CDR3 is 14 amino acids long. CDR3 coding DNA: TGTGCCAGCATCGGACTAGCGAGCACAGATGCGCAGTATTTT. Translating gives CASIGLASTDAQYF.

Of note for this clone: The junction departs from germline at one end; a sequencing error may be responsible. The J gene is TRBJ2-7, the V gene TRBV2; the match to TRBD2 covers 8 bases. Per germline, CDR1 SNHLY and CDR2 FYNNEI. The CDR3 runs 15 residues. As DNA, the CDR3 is TGTGCCACCAGTGCGGGGGGTGGCTTCCCACGCGATCAGTACTTC. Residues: CATSAGGGFPRDQYF.

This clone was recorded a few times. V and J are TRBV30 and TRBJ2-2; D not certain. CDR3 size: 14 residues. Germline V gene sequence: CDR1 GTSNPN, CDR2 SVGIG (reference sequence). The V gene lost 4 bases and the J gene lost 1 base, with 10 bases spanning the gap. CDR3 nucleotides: TGTGCCTGGACCCGATTGAGGAACACCGGGGAGCTGTTTTTT. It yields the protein CAWTRLRNTGELFF.

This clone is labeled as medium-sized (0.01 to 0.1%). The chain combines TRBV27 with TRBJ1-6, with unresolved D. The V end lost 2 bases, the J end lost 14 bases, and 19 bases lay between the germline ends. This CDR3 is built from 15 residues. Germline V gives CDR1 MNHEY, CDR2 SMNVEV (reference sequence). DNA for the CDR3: TGTGCCAGCAGTTTACGGGAGAACCCGTCTAGCTCCCTCCACTTT. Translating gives CASSLRENPSSSLHF.

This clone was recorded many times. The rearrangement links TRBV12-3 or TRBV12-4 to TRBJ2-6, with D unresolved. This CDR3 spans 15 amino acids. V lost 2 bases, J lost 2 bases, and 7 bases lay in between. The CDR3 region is CASSLQITGANVLTF. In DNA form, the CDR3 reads TGTGCCAGCAGTTTACAAATTACTGGGGCCAACGTCCTGACTTTC.

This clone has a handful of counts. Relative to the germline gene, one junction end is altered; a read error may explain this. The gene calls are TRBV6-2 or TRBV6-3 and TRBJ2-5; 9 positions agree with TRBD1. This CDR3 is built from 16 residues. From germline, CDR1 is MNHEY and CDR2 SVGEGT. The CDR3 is CASSYLRTGDKETQYF. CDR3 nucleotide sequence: TGTGCCAGCAGTTACCTTAGGACAGGGGATAAAGAGACCCAATACTTC.

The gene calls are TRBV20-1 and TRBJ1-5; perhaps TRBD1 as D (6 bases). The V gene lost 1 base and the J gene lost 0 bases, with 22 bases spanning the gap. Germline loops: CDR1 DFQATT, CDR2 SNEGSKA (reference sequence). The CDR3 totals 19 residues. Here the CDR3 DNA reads TGCAGTGCTAGAGGGCGTCCTGGACAGTTCCCTTATAGCAATCAGCCCCAGCATTTT. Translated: CSARGRPGQFPYSNQPQHF.

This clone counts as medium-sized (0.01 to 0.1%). The chain's CDR3 is CASTQWGNEQYF. CDR3 bases: TGTGCCAGCACCCAGTGGGGAAACGAGCAGTACTTC. The chain employs TRBV28 and TRBJ2-7; no reliable D call. Germline-derived CDR1 and CDR2 are MDHEN and SYDVKM. The germline V and J ends were trimmed by 7 bases and 5 bases, with 12 bases remaining between them. There are 12 residues in the CDR3.

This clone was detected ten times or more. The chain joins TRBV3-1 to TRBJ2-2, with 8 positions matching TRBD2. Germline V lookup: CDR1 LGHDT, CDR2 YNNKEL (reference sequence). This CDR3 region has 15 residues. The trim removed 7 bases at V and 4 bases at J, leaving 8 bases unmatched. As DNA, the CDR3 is TGTGCCAGCACCCGGGGGGGGGCAGTCACCGGGGAGCTGTTTTTT. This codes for CASTRGGAVTGELFF.

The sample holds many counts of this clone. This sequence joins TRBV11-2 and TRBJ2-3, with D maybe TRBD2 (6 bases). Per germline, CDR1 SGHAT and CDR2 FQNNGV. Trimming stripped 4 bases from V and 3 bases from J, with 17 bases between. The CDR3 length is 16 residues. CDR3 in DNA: TGTGCCAGCAGCTGGTCCGGCGGGATAAGGACAGATACGCAGTATTTT. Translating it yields CASSWSGGIRTDTQYF.

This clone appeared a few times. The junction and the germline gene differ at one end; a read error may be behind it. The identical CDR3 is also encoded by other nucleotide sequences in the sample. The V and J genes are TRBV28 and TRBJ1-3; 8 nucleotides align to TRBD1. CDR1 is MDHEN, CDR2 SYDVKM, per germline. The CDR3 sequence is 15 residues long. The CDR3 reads CASSSRRGLGNTIYF. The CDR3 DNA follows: TGTGCCAGCAGTTCCCGCAGGGGGCTGGGAAACACCATATACTTT.

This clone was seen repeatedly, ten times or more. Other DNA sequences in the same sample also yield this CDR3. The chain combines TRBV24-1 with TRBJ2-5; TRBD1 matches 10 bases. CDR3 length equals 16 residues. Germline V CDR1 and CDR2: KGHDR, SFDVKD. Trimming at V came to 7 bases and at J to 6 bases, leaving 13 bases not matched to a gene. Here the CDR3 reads CATSAPGQGPVQTQYF. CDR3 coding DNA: TGTGCCACCAGCGCCCCGGGACAGGGGCCCGTCCAGACCCAGTACTTC.

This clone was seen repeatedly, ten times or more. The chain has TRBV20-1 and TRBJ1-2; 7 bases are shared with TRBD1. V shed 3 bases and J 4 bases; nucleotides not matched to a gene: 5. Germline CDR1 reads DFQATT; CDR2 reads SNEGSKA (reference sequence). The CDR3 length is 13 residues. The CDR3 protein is CSASRQGGYGYTF. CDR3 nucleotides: TGCAGTGCTAGTAGGCAGGGGGGCTATGGCTACACCTTC.

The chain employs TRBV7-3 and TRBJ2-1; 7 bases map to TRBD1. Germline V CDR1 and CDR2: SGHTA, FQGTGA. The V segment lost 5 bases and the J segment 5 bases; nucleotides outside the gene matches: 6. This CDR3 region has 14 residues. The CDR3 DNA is TGTGCCAGCAGCCTAGACAGGGACAACAATGAGCAGTTCTTC. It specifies CASSLDRDNNEQFF.

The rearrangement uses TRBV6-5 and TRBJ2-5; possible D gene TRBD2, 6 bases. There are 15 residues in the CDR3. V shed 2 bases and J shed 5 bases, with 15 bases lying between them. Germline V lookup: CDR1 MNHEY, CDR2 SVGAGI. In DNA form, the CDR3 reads TGTGCCAGCAGTTACGGCACGGGAGCTTGGGAGACCCAGTACTTC. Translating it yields CASSYGTGAWETQYF.

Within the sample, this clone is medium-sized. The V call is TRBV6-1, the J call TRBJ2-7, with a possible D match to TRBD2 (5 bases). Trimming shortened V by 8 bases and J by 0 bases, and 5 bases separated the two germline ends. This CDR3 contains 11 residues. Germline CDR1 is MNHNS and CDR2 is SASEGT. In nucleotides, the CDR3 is TGTGCCAGCCGGGGCTCCTACGAGCAGTACTTC. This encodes CASRGSYEQYF.

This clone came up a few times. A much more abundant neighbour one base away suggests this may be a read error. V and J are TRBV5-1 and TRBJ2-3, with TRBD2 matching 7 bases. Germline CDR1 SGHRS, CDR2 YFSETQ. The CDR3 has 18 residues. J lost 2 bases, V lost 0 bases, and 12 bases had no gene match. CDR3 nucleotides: TGCGCCAGCAGCTTGGGCCAGCTAGCGGTGAGGGACACAGATACGCAGTATTTT. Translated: CASSLGQLAVRDTDTQYF. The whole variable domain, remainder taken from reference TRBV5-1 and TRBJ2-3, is KAGVTQTPRYLIKTRGQQVTLSCSPISGHRSVSWYQQTPGQGLQFLFEYFSETQRNKGNFPGRFSGRQFSNSRSEMNVSTLELGDSALYLCASSLGQLAVRDTDTQYFGPGTRLTVL.

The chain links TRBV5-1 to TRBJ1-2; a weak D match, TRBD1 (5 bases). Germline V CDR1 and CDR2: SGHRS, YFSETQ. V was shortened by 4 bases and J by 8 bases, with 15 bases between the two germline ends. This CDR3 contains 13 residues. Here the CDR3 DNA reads TGCGCCAGCAGCGACGGGGCAGGCGGGGGCTACACCTTC. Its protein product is CASSDGAGGGYTF.

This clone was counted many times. CDR3 amino acids: CSVESSSGSPGELFF. As DNA, the CDR3 is TGCAGCGTTGAATCGTCTAGCGGGAGTCCCGGGGAGCTGTTTTTT. The rearrangement joins TRBV29-1 to TRBJ2-2, with 10 bases aligning to TRBD2. Looked up from germline, CDR1 is SQVTM and CDR2 is ANQGSEA. V lost 2 bases to trimming and J lost 6 bases; unmatched junction nucleotides: 6. The CDR3 is 15 residues long.

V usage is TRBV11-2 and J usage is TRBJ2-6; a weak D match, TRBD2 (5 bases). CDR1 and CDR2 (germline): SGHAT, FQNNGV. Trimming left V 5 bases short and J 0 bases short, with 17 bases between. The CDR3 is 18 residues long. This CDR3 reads CASSESLPGISGANVLTF. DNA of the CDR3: TGTGCCAGCAGCGAGAGCTTACCCGGGATCTCTGGGGCCAACGTCCTGACTTTC.

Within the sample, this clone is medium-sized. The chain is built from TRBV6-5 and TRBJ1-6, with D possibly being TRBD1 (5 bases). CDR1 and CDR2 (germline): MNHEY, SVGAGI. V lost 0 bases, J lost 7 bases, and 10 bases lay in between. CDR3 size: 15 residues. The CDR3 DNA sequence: TGTGCCAGCAGTTACTCGCTTCAGGGAAATTCACCCCTCCACTTT. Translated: CASSYSLQGNSPLHF.